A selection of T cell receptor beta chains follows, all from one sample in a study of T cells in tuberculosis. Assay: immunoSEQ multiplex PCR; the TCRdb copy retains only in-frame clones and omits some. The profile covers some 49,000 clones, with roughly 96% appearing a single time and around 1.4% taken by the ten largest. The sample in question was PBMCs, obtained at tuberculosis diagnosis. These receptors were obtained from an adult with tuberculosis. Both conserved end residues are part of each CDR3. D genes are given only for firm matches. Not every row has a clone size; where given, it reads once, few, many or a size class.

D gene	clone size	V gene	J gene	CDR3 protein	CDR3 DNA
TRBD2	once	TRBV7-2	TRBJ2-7	CASSLSPSSGQVYEQYF	TGTGCCAGCAGCTTAAGCCCATCTAGCGGTCAGGTGTACGAGCAGTACTTC
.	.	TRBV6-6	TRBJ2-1	CASSHMDSLNEQFF	TGTGCCAGCAGTCACATGGACTCACTCAATGAGCAGTTCTTC
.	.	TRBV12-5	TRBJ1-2	CASGRSNYGYTF	TGTGCTAGTGGCAGATCTAACTATGGCTACACCTTC
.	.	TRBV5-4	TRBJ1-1	CASSSPWGDTEAFF	TGTGCCAGCAGCTCGCCTTGGGGAGACACTGAAGCTTTCTTT
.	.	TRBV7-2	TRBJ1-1	CASSFPSPEAFF	TGTGCCAGCAGCTTTCCCTCCCCCGAAGCTTTCTTT
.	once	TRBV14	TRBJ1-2	CASSQVKLGGPYGYTF	TGTGCCAGCAGCCAAGTTAAGTTAGGAGGTCCTTATGGCTACACCTTC
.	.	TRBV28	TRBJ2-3	CASGGAPTGTDTQYF	TGTGCCAGCGGAGGAGCCCCCACGGGCACAGATACGCAGTATTTT
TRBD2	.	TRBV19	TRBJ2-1	CASSILAGAVDEQFF	TGTGCCAGTAGTATCTTGGCGGGAGCTGTCGATGAGCAGTTCTTC
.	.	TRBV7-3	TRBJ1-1	CASSLDSTVNTEAFF	TGTGCCAGCAGCTTAGATTCCACAGTTAACACTGAAGCTTTCTTT
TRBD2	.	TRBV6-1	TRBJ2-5	CASRNREASETQYF	TGTGCCAGCAGAAACCGGGAGGCGTCAGAGACCCAGTACTTC
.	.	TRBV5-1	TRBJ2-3	CASSLRGMGTDTQYF	TGCGCCAGCAGCTTACGGGGTATGGGCACAGATACGCAGTATTTT
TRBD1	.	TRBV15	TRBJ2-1	CATSTDRGPNEQFF	TGTGCCACCAGCACGGACAGGGGGCCGAATGAGCAGTTCTTC
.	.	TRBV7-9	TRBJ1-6	CASSWSRADSPLHF	TGTGCCAGCAGCTGGTCCAGGGCGGATTCACCCCTCCACTTT
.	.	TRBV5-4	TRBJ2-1	CASSFPGRDEQFF	TGTGCCAGCAGCTTCCCCGGGCGGGATGAGCAGTTCTTC
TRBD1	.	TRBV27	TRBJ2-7	CASSSPGTGGSEQYF	TGTGCCAGCAGTTCCCCCGGGACAGGGGGATCCGAGCAGTACTTC
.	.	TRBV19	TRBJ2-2	CASRGEARQLFF	TGTGCCAGTAGGGGGGAGGCCCGTCAGCTGTTTTTT
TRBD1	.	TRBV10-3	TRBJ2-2	CAIGTGPHGELFF	TGTGCCATCGGGACAGGACCCCACGGGGAGCTGTTTTTT
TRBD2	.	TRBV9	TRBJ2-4	CASSAGLAGGGGKNIQYF	TGTGCCAGCAGCGCGGGACTAGCGGGAGGCGGGGGCAAAAACATTCAGTACTTC
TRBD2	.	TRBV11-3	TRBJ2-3	CASSSGGLDTQYF	TGTGCCAGCAGCTCGGGGGGGTTGGATACGCAGTATTTT
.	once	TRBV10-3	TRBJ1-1	CAIGAGMNTEAFF	TGTGCCATCGGGGCGGGAATGAACACTGAAGCTTTCTTT
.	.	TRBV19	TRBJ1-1	CASRSPVLNTEAFF	TGTGCCAGTAGATCCCCCGTCCTGAACACTGAAGCTTTCTTT
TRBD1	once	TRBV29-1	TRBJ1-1	CSVGLRQGDTEAFF	TGCAGCGTTGGCTTGCGACAGGGAGACACTGAAGCTTTCTTT
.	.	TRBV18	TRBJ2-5	CASSPVREETQYF	TGTGCCAGCTCACCTGTGAGGGAAGAGACCCAGTACTTC
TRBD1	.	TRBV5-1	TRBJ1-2	CASSLDGQAVYGYTF	TGCGCCAGCAGCTTGGATGGACAGGCAGTTTATGGCTACACCTTC
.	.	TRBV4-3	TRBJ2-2	CASSQASLVTGGELFF	TGCGCCAGCAGCCAAGCTAGTCTAGTAACTGGCGGGGAGCTGTTTTTT
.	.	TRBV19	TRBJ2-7	CASSKDSSYEQYF	TGTGCCAGTAGTAAAGACTCGTCCTACGAGCAGTACTTC
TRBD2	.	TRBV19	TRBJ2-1	CASSPSGRARRSSYNEQFF	TGTGCCAGTAGTCCCAGCGGGAGGGCCCGTCGGAGCTCCTACAATGAGCAGTTCTTC
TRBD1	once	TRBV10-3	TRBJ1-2	CAIGLEPRWTGVSGYTF	TGTGCCATCGGACTGGAGCCCCGTTGGACAGGAGTTAGTGGCTACACCTTC
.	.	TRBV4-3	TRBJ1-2	CASSQGVQNYGYTF	TGCGCCAGCAGCCAAGGTGTACAGAACTATGGCTACACCTTC
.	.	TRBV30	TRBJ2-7	CAWMGPYEQYF	TGTGCCTGGATGGGCCCCTACGAGCAGTACTTC
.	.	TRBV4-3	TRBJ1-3	CASSQVSGPGNTIYF	TGCGCCAGCAGCCAAGTTTCAGGGCCTGGAAACACCATATATTTT
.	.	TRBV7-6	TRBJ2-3	CASSLGGGRTDTQYF	TGTGCCAGCAGCTTAGGCGGCGGGCGCACAGATACGCAGTATTTT
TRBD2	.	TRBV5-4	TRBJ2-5	CASSPTSGRAKETQYF	TGTGCCAGCAGCCCGACTAGCGGGAGGGCCAAAGAGACCCAGTACTTC
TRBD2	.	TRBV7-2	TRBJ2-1	CASSSLAGLHEQFF	TGTGCCAGCAGCTCTCTAGCGGGATTGCATGAGCAGTTCTTC
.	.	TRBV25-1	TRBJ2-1	CASRSGSSYNEQFF	TGTGCCAGCAGATCCGGGAGCTCCTACAATGAGCAGTTCTTC
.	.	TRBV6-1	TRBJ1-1	CASKSGPMNTEAFF	TGTGCCAGTAAATCAGGCCCTATGAACACTGAAGCTTTCTTT
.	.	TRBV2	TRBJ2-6	CASSSNRAGANVLTF	TGTGCCAGCAGTTCGAACAGGGCTGGGGCCAACGTCCTGACTTTC
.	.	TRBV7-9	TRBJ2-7	CASSYSISGEQYF	TGTGCCAGCAGCTACTCGATTTCGGGCGAGCAGTACTTC
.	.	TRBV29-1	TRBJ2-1	CSVAGERALNEQFF	TGCAGCGTCGCCGGGGAGAGGGCCCTCAATGAGCAGTTCTTC
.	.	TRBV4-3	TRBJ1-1	CASSQSGLGLAGYTEAFF	TGCGCCAGCAGCCAGTCAGGATTGGGGTTGGCAGGGTACACTGAAGCTTTCTTT
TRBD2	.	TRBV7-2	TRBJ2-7	CASSFPAGSEQYF	TGTGCCAGCAGCTTTCCAGCGGGGTCCGAGCAGTACTTC
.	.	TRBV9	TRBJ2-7	CASSPGSSYEQYF	TGTGCCAGCAGCCCCGGGAGCTCCTACGAGCAGTACTTC
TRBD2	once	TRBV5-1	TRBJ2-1	CASSLARLAAYNEQFF	TGCGCCAGCAGCTTGGCCAGACTAGCGGCCTACAATGAGCAGTTCTTC
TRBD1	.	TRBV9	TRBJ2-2	CASSVGSQGALTGELFF	TGTGCCAGCAGCGTAGGTAGTCAGGGGGCGCTAACCGGGGAGCTGTTTTTT
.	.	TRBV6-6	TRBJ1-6	CASSYSRGFNSPLHF	TGTGCCAGCAGTTACTCAAGGGGTTTTAATTCACCCCTCCACTTT
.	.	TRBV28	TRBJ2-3	CASSFGGATDTQYF	TGTGCCAGCAGTTTTGGCGGGGCCACAGATACGCAGTATTTT
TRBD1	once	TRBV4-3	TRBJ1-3	CASSQGTGPGNTIYF	TGCGCCAGCAGCCAAGGGACAGGGCCTGGAAACACCATATATTTT
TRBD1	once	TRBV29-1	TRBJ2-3	CSVFRPGTGYSLNTDTQYF	TGCAGCGTTTTCAGACCCGGGACAGGGTACTCTCTCAACACAGATACGCAGTATTTT
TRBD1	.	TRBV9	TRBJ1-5	CASSEGTGNQPQHF	TGTGCCAGCAGCGAGGGGACAGGTAATCAGCCCCAGCATTTT
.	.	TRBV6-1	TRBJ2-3	CASTEGVVTDTQYF	TGTGCCAGCACCGAGGGGGTTGTCACAGATACGCAGTATTTT